The clone carrying this TCR beta chain was detected a few times. TCRdb fed the 5' RACE reads into MiXCR, producing one record per CDR3 protein. The sample includes about 64,000 distinct CDR3 sequences, 22% of them seen just once. CDR3 length: 16 amino acids. The germline CDR1 and CDR2 sequences are MNHNS and SASEGT. V dropped 2 bases and J dropped 0 bases, with 11 bases sitting between them. The memory fraction was CD4+CD45RO+CD25- cells. The J gene is TRBJ1-5, the V gene TRBV6-1; D gene ambiguous. Sequencing input: memory CD4+ T cells sorted from a lymph node. Described subset: memory CD4+ T cells, CD4+CD45RO+CD25-. This TCR was sampled from a female donor with breast cancer. The CDR3 DNA follows: TGTGCCAGCAGTGAAAGGTCCCACTTTAGCAATCAGCCCCAGCATTTT. Its protein is CASSERSHFSNQPQHF.